This TCR beta chain was profiled in a study of blood T cell repertoires in COVID-19. Study background: Sources were T cells, B-cell-depleted T cells, or PBMCs; the material itself was cDNA or gDNA.

Recovered status applied to Cohort 3 donors who had two consecutive negative PCRs. It also applied to those with clearance or with symptom resolution. The CDR3 totals 15 residues. Germline V gene lookup returns CDR1 MDHEN and CDR2 SYDVKM. V dropped 4 bases and J dropped 2 bases, with 15 bases sitting between them. The repertoire was sequenced with immunoSEQ multiplex PCR; TCRdb's copy has only in-frame clones and lacks some. The sample holds approximately 270,000 clones, roughly 86% seen once. This TCR came from a woman in her sixties who had recovered from COVID-19. The chain uses TRBV28 and TRBJ2-7; a possible D gene is TRBD2 (6 bases). The sequenced sample consisted of PBMCs or T cells enriched from blood (not recorded which). Here the CDR3 reads CASSSSPRGAYEQYF. The CDR3 region has the DNA TGTGCCAGCAGTTCCTCTCCCCGCGGGGCCTACGAGCAGTACTTC.